Listed here is a single T cell receptor (beta chain). The antigen remains unidentified. The data belong to a study of early T cells in non-severe SARS-CoV-2 infection. Study background: Bulk RNA isolated from unsorted whole blood underwent sequencing; chains were not paired.

Individual cDNA molecules were tagged with unique molecular identifiers. One entry per CDR3 protein results from TCRdb running MiXCR on the 5' RACE reads. The table shows about 110,000 distinct CDR3 sequences, with about 12% occurring only once. General study results and limits: Anti-spike CD8 responses were favored in VDJdb matching, and private and CD4 specificities were missed.

Sequenced here: whole blood, sampled at baseline. This TCR was recovered from an adult who was a healthcare worker with PCR-confirmed SARS-CoV-2 infection or an uninfected control (not recorded which).

The CDR3 DNA follows: TGTGCCAGCAGCTTGGCGCCTACGAGCACAGATACGCAGTATTTT. Its protein product is CASSLAPTSTDTQYF. The chain couples TRBV5-5 to TRBJ2-3; D is uncertain. V shed 0 bases and J shed 0 bases, with 8 bases lying between them. The CDR3 has 15 amino acids. Germline lookup yields CDR1 SGHKS and CDR2 YYEKEE (reference sequence).